These 9 T cell receptor beta chains were sequenced from one sample in a study of blood T cell repertoires in COVID-19. Here immunoSEQ multiplex PCR was the method, and the copy in TCRdb shows in-frame clones only, minus some. The sample yields more than 95,000 clones, around nine tenths seen once. The material sequenced was peripheral blood. These receptors were taken from a human donor in a cohort sampled during active COVID-19.

The table lists this clone with a few counts. The gene calls are TRBV5-1 and TRBJ1-4; D call uncertain. The germline gives CDR1 SGHRS, CDR2 YFSETQ. This CDR3 comprises 16 residues. V was clipped by 4 bases and J by 3 bases, with 16 bases between them. The CDR3 is CASSRDPGIANEKLFF. CDR3 bases: TGCGCCAGCAGCCGGGATCCCGGTATAGCTAATGAAAAACTGTTTTTT.

The V call is TRBV28, the J call TRBJ2-6; 9 bases are shared with TRBD1. There are 20 residues in the CDR3. Germline loops: CDR1 MDHEN, CDR2 SYDVKM. V was pared by 5 bases and J by 0 bases, with 14 bases of the junction left unmatched. In DNA, the CDR3 is TGTGCCAGCAGTCCCTGGAGGGACAGGGTCCCTTCCTCTGGGGCCAACGTCCTGACTTTC. Its protein is CASSPWRDRVPSSGANVLTF.

The chain has TRBV4-1 and TRBJ2-1; tentative D call: TRBD2 (5 bases). The CDR3 is made up of 15 amino acids. Trimming shortened V by 5 bases and J by 5 bases, and 16 bases separated the two germline ends. Germline values: CDR1 MGHRA, CDR2 YSYEKL. CDR3 sequence reads: CASSSPIRADNEQFF. CDR3 DNA sequence: TGCGCCAGCAGCTCCCCCATCCGAGCGGACAATGAGCAGTTCTTC.

The chain employs TRBV5-6 and TRBJ2-1; D perhaps matches TRBD1 (6 bases). Trimming left V 5 bases short and J 9 bases short, with 18 bases between. The CDR3 extends over 14 amino acids. CDR1 is SGHDT, CDR2 YYEEEE, per germline. CDR3 nucleotides: TGTGCCAGCAGTAGGGACACTCGGAATAGTGAGCAGTTCTTC. This sequence encodes CASSRDTRNSEQFF.

The rearrangement joins TRBV7-6 to TRBJ1-5; D unresolved. Germline values: CDR1 SGHVS, CDR2 FNYEAQ. The CDR3 has 13 residues. The V and J ends lost 2 bases and 4 bases respectively, with 6 bases between them. In DNA form, the CDR3 reads TGTGCCAGCAGCTTAAAAGAGAATCAGCCCCAGCATTTT. Translating gives CASSLKENQPQHF.

This rearrangement joins TRBV7-6 to TRBJ1-5, with 7 positions matching TRBD1. Germline CDR1 is SGHVS and CDR2 is FNYEAQ. The V segment lost 5 bases and the J segment 1 base; nucleotides outside the gene matches: 11. This CDR3 has 17 amino acids. The CDR3 sequence: CASSPGWRGPSNQPQHF. DNA for the CDR3: TGTGCCAGCAGCCCTGGATGGAGGGGGCCAAGCAATCAGCCCCAGCATTTT.

The CDR3 DNA follows: TGTGCCAGCAGCCGCGGGACCTCGAGTTACAATGAGCAGTTCTTC. Its translation is CASSRGTSSYNEQFF. The chain has TRBV14 and TRBJ2-1, with D maybe TRBD2 (6 bases). Germline CDR1 is SGHDN and CDR2 is FVKESK. The V end lost 4 bases, the J end lost 4 bases, and 14 bases lay between the germline ends. CDR3 length: 15 amino acids.

CDR3 nucleotide sequence: TGTGCCAGCAGCCGACAGTTATCGGGGGCCAACGTCCTGACTTTC. This sequence encodes CASSRQLSGANVLTF. The chain employs TRBV14 and TRBJ2-6; possibly TRBD1 for D (5 bases). This CDR3 has 15 residues. Germline-derived CDR1 and CDR2 are SGHDN and FVKESK. The V end lost 4 bases, the J end lost 4 bases, and 11 bases lay between the germline ends.

The gene calls are TRBV4-1 and TRBJ2-1; tentatively, D is TRBD2 (6 bases). Germline V gene data show CDR1 as MGHRA and CDR2 as YSYEKL. The CDR3 sequence is 16 residues long. The V and J ends lost 1 base and 2 bases respectively, with 12 bases between them. CDR3 nucleotide sequence: TGCGCCAGCAGCCAAGGCGGGGCAGGAACCTACAATGAGCAGTTCTTC. Translation gives CASSQGGAGTYNEQFF.